The T cell receptor beta chain under discussion was sequenced for a study of early T cells in non-severe SARS-CoV-2 infection. Overall study: Sequencing input comprised bulk RNA from unsorted whole blood; chain pairing was not available. The study's findings and limits: Matching against VDJdb likely underestimated virus-specific expansions, favoring anti-spike CD8.

Individual cDNA molecules carried attached unique molecular identifiers. TCRdb re-called the 5' RACE reads through MiXCR, storing one row per CDR3 protein. The repertoire has 97,000 or so distinct CDR3 sequences, roughly 11% of them found once; the top ten carry about 4.5%. This clonotype was seen ten or more times. Its antigen is still unknown. This TCR was sampled from an adult who was a healthcare worker with PCR-confirmed SARS-CoV-2 infection or an uninfected control (not recorded which). The sequences come from whole blood, collected at baseline.

The CDR3 region has the DNA TGTGCCAGCTCACCACGGCTAGCGGGAAACACAGATACGCAGTATTTT. Protein product: CASSPRLAGNTDTQYF. J is TRBJ2-3 and V is TRBV18; 9 bases match TRBD2. CDR1 is KGHSH, CDR2 LQKENI, per germline. The V segment lost 1 base and the J segment 2 bases; nucleotides outside the gene matches: 4. This CDR3 spans 16 amino acids.